A single sample is the source of the 18 T cell receptor beta chains below, sequenced in a study of neoadjuvant nivolumab and ipilimumab in lung cancer. Data came from immunoSEQ multiplex PCR; TCRdb stores just in-frame clones and leaves some out. The profile shows over 45,000 clones, 85% to 90% of them singletons. Source: blood, taken before neoadjuvant nivolumab, alone or with ipilimumab. Source of these receptors: an adult with non-small cell lung cancer. Some clones in this sample may be carry-over from other donors' samples.

This clone was observed a single time. Germline and junction disagree at one end, which may indicate a read error. The V and J genes are TRBV11-2 and TRBJ2-6; 7 nucleotides match TRBD1. The CDR3 consists of 15 residues. In germline, CDR1 is SGHAT, CDR2 FQNNGV. For the CDR3, the DNA is TGTGCCAGCAGCATAGACAGGGTCGGGGCCAACGTCCTGACTTTC. Translation: CASSIDRVGANVLTF.

V is TRBV18 and J is TRBJ1-5; tentatively, D is TRBD1 (6 bases). V was trimmed by 1 base and J by 11 bases, leaving 18 bases between them. Germline lookup yields CDR1 KGHSH and CDR2 LQKENI. The CDR3 sequence is 15 residues long. This chain's CDR3 is CASSPRAGAPNAQHF. The CDR3 nucleotides are TGTGCCAGCTCACCACGGGCAGGGGCCCCCAACGCCCAGCATTTT.

The DNA for the CDR3 is TGTGCCAGCAGTGGGCGGGAGATAGATACGCAGTATTTT. Translation: CASSGREIDTQYF. J is TRBJ2-3 and V is TRBV2; the match to TRBD2 covers 7 bases. J gave up 5 bases and V 4 bases, and 3 bases lay outside the gene matches. The CDR3 runs to 13 residues. From germline, CDR1 is SNHLY and CDR2 FYNNEI.

The V gene is TRBV15, the J gene TRBJ2-3; no clear D. Trimming pared 5 bases from V and 4 bases from J, leaving 13 bases between. The germline V gene encodes CDR1 LNHNV and CDR2 YYDKDF (reference sequence). The CDR3 is 14 residues long. The CDR3 coding sequence is TGTGCCACCAGCCTCACTGCAGGTGCAGATACGCAGTATTTT. The encoded protein is CATSLTAGADTQYF.

The V gene is TRBV30, the J gene TRBJ1-1; D is undetermined. V dropped 4 bases and J dropped 3 bases, with 15 bases sitting between them. In germline, CDR1 is GTSNPN, CDR2 SVGIG (reference sequence). The CDR3 contains 14 residues. The CDR3 DNA sequence: TGTGCCTGGATGATGGGGAACCAGGACACTGAAGCTTTCTTT. This gives the protein CAWMMGNQDTEAFF.

The chain couples TRBV6-5 to TRBJ2-5; the D is unclear. The CDR3 sequence is 12 residues long. The V gene lost 7 bases and the J gene lost 4 bases, with 10 bases spanning the gap. Germline V gene data show CDR1 as MNHEY and CDR2 as SVGAGI. CDR3 sequence: CASTSSGETQYF. In DNA, the CDR3 is TGTGCCAGCACCTCTTCCGGAGAGACCCAGTACTTC.

V usage is TRBV18 and J usage is TRBJ2-1, with D possibly TRBD2 on 6 matching bases. The V gene lost 0 bases and the J gene lost 7 bases, with 13 bases spanning the gap. Germline CDR1 reads KGHSH; CDR2 reads LQKENI. The CDR3 consists of 15 residues. The CDR3 bases are TGTGCCAGCTCACCACCTAGCGGTACTCCAAATGAGCAGTTCTTC. This translates into CASSPPSGTPNEQFF.

The chain links TRBV15 to TRBJ2-1; D is perhaps TRBD2 (5 bases). Germline CDR1 LNHNV, CDR2 YYDKDF (reference sequence). V lost 0 bases, J lost 12 bases, and 15 bases lay in between. This CDR3 contains 14 residues. The CDR3 spells CATSRDRLARGQFF. The CDR3 nucleotides read TGTGCCACCAGCAGAGATCGCCTGGCTCGGGGGCAGTTCTTC.

CDR3 loop: CASSDRGGNEKLFF. The CDR3 DNA reads TGTGCCAGCAGTGACCGGGGGGGTAATGAAAAACTGTTTTTT. This chain joins TRBV6-1 and TRBJ1-4; D is perhaps TRBD1 (5 bases). CDR1 is MNHNS and CDR2 is SASEGT in the germline V gene. Between the trimmed V and J ends, which lost 3 bases and 4 bases, there was a span of 9 bases. This CDR3 has 14 amino acids.

V gene TRBV25-1 combines with J gene TRBJ2-5, with TRBD2 identical over 7 bases. V lost 3 bases, J lost 4 bases, and 8 bases stayed unmatched. CDR3 length: 15 residues. Germline V gene data show CDR1 as MGHDK and CDR2 as SYGVNS. CDR3 sequence: CASSDSSPGGETQYF. The CDR3 region has the DNA TGTGCCAGCAGTGACTCGTCTCCGGGGGGAGAGACCCAGTACTTC.

The V call is TRBV10-3, the J call TRBJ1-2, with 10 positions matching TRBD1. Trimming at V came to 5 bases and at J to 3 bases, leaving 3 bases not matched to a gene. The CDR3 extends over 14 amino acids. From germline, CDR1 is ENHRY and CDR2 SYGVKD. The CDR3 DNA sequence: TGTGCCATCAGTAAAGGACAGGGGGACTATGGCTACACCTTC. Its translation is CAISKGQGDYGYTF.

The rearrangement uses TRBV30 and TRBJ2-7; the D is unclear. V was pared by 2 bases and J by 2 bases, with 13 bases between. CDR1 GTSNPN and CDR2 SVGIG come from the germline V gene (reference sequence). The CDR3 extends over 14 amino acids. CDR3 loop: CAWSRVWQAYEQYF. The DNA for the CDR3 is TGTGCCTGGAGTAGGGTTTGGCAGGCCTACGAGCAGTACTTC.

By share, this clone counts as medium-sized (0.01 to 0.1%). This chain uses TRBV5-1 with TRBJ1-1, with 7 bases identical to TRBD1. CDR1 SGHRS and CDR2 YFSETQ come from the germline V gene. V lost 0 bases and J lost 3; bases outside the gene matches: 8. This CDR3 contains 16 residues. In DNA form, the CDR3 reads TGCGCCAGCAGCTTGGAGCTTCCAGGACAGGACACTGAAGCTTTCTTT. This gives the protein CASSLELPGQDTEAFF.

The genes are TRBV11-3 and TRBJ2-1; 7 bases map to TRBD2. The V and J ends lost 4 bases and 0 bases, in that order; junction bases with no gene match: 18. From germline, CDR1 is SGHNT and CDR2 YENEEA. The CDR3 has 20 amino acids. CDR3 coding DNA: TGTGCCAGCAGCTCCGACCGGGGAGCGGGAAAGGGGAGCTCCTACAATGAGCAGTTCTTC. Protein sequence: CASSSDRGAGKGSSYNEQFF.

The gene calls are TRBV6-5 and TRBJ1-2, with a possible D match to TRBD1 (6 bases). This CDR3 spans 15 amino acids. The V end lost 6 bases, the J end lost 3 bases, and 17 bases lay between the germline ends. Germline V CDR1 and CDR2: MNHEY, SVGAGI. The CDR3 loop is CASRTTGQGDYGYTF. Written as DNA, the CDR3 is TGTGCCAGCAGGACTACAGGGCAGGGAGACTATGGCTACACCTTC.

V usage is TRBV11-2 and J usage is TRBJ2-4; D is uncertain. The V end was cut by 3 bases, the J end by 3 bases, with 9 bases between. CDR3 size: 14 residues. Germline lookup yields CDR1 SGHAT and CDR2 FQNNGV. The DNA for the CDR3 is TGTGCCAGCAGCTTTGACTCCCTCAAAAACATTCAGTACTTC. It specifies CASSFDSLKNIQYF.

The chain links TRBV7-9 to TRBJ2-7; no clear D. The germline gives CDR1 SEHNR, CDR2 FQNEAQ (reference sequence). This CDR3 is built from 13 residues. V dropped 0 bases and J dropped 5 bases, with 8 bases sitting between them. The CDR3 loop is CASSLAYPHEQYF. The CDR3 region has the DNA TGTGCCAGCAGCTTAGCCTACCCCCACGAGCAGTACTTC.

The chain is built from TRBV5-1 and TRBJ2-1, with 8 bases aligning to TRBD2. Germline V CDR1 and CDR2: SGHRS, YFSETQ. Germline trimming cut 0 bases from V and 9 bases from J; bases unmatched to any gene: 14. The CDR3 consists of 17 residues. The CDR3 coding sequence is TGCGCCAGCAGCTTGGCCTCTTTGAGTAGCGGGATTGGTGAGCAGTTCTTC. It specifies CASSLASLSSGIGEQFF.